This is a list of T cell receptor beta chains from one sample in a study of T cells after yellow fever vaccination. TCRdb itself ran the 5' RACE reads through MiXCR, one entry per CDR3 protein. In the table there are about 430,000 distinct CDR3 sequences, about 17% of which are singletons. Sequencing used PBMCs, obtained before the yellow fever booster vaccination. The source is a man younger than 35 who received the YFV17D yellow fever vaccine. The CDR3 runs from the conserved cysteine through the conserved F or W. Each record gives: V gene, J gene, clone size, CDR3 protein. For some rows the clone size is stated as once, few or many, or as a class when expanded; others skip it.

>TRBV6-2/TRBV6-3|TRBJ2-3|NA
CASSYTSTSLDTQYF
>TRBV12-3/TRBV12-4|TRBJ1-4|few
CASSLWGQWNEKLFF
>TRBV28|TRBJ2-5|NA
CASSLAGLRTVETQYF
>TRBV5-1|TRBJ1-2|NA
CASGGGNYGYTF
>TRBV29-1|TRBJ1-2|NA
CSAQARGWQGYTF
>TRBV20-1|TRBJ1-1|few
CSAREGAGLNTEAFF
>TRBV6-2/TRBV6-3|TRBJ1-6|few
CASTRSGQGNSPLHF
>TRBV5-5|TRBJ2-6|NA
CASSWTGESLLANVLTF
>TRBV4-3|TRBJ2-3|few
CASTQELTDTQYF
>TRBV11-2|TRBJ2-2|NA
CASSPRWPPDRGPRTGELFF
>TRBV6-5|TRBJ1-1|few
CASSPGGPQAFF
>TRBV7-6|TRBJ2-1|NA
CASRLMAGGFNEQFF
>TRBV7-3|TRBJ1-1|few
CASSSGHTNTEAFF
>TRBV7-9|TRBJ1-6|NA
CASEDSPASYNSPLHF
>TRBV6-5|TRBJ1-4|NA
CASSSIGGSEKLFF
>TRBV10-3|TRBJ2-6|NA
CAISVGTGTGVFSGANVLTF
>TRBV9|TRBJ1-1|few
CASKQGAGRGTEAFF
>TRBV4-3|TRBJ1-1|NA
CASSQDSLNTEAFF
>TRBV7-6|TRBJ2-3|NA
CASSVTSGGADTQYF
>TRBV6-2/TRBV6-3|TRBJ1-2|NA
CASSLFAVALNYGYTF
>TRBV29-1|TRBJ2-1|few
CSVCRDRSYNEQFF
>TRBV12-3/TRBV12-4|TRBJ1-5|few
CASSPDEGQPQHF
>TRBV14|TRBJ2-2|few
CASSHSPGQRRNTGELFF
>TRBV7-9|TRBJ2-1|NA
CASSFTAYNEQFF
>TRBV9|TRBJ2-7|few
CASSVEDGGMDEQYF
>TRBV10-3|TRBJ2-5|few
CAISERRAGTHKWTQYF
>TRBV9|TRBJ2-5|many
CASSVSGPPGTQYF
>TRBV7-9|TRBJ2-7|NA
CASSLAGSPYEQYF
>TRBV20-1|TRBJ1-6|few
CSAQEAGYNSPLHF
>TRBV6-5|TRBJ1-1|few
CASHEGDKVTFF
>TRBV4-2|TRBJ1-2|NA
CASSQRAGDHTF
>TRBV12-3/TRBV12-4|TRBJ1-5|many
CASSFGRNQPQHF
>TRBV6-2/TRBV6-3|TRBJ2-2|NA
CAIYSRNTGELFF
>TRBV15|TRBJ1-1|NA
CATSRGRTGPNTEAFF
>TRBV7-2|TRBJ2-2|few
CASSLGGQGSTGELFF
>TRBV27|TRBJ1-5|once
CASRRKGNQPQHF
>TRBV7-3|TRBJ2-1|NA
CASGTCGGAEQFF
>TRBV7-9|TRBJ2-2|few
CASSFGGNTGELFF
>TRBV4-1|TRBJ1-2|few
CASSQDFHDRGRRPYGYTF
>TRBV6-5|TRBJ2-1|many
CASSPDAGGSSYNEQFF
>TRBV27|TRBJ2-7|NA
CASAGSYEQYF
>TRBV4-3|TRBJ1-2|many
CASSQDLGWEGYTF
>TRBV7-2|TRBJ1-2|many
CASSDDMSYGYTF
>TRBV9|TRBJ2-4|few
CASSLGSQNIQYF
>TRBV7-2|TRBJ1-1|NA
CASSAGADRGPGDTEAFF
>TRBV12-3/TRBV12-4|TRBJ2-3|NA
CASSLAGLASDTQYF
>TRBV11-2|TRBJ2-1|few
CASNALGGADEQFF
>TRBV29-1|TRBJ2-3|few
CSAQWVSTDTQYF
>TRBV20-1|TRBJ1-1|once
CSARNQGVTEAFF
>TRBV19|TRBJ1-1|few
CASSWATEAFF
>TRBV29-1|TRBJ2-1|NA
CSVTGDAGNEQFF
>TRBV20-1|TRBJ2-7|NA
CSARDQGQGGFEQYF
>TRBV20-1|TRBJ2-7|NA
CSASPEYEQYF
>TRBV5-6|TRBJ1-2|NA
CASSRRGGYGYTF